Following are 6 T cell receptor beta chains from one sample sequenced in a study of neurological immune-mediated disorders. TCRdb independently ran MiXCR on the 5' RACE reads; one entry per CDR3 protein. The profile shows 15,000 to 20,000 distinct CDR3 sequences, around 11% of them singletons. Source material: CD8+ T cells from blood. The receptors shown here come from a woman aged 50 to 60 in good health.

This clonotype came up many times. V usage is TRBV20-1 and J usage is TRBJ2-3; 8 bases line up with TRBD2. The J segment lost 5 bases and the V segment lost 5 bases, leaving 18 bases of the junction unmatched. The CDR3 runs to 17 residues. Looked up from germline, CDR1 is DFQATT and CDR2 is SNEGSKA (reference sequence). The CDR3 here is CSAYILGGAGVGDTQYF. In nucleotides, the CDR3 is TGCAGTGCTTACATCCTGGGAGGAGCGGGAGTAGGAGATACGCAGTATTTT.

The CDR3 DNA follows: TGCGCCAGCAGCTCAGGGGGCATGAACACTGAAGCTTTCTTT. This gives the protein CASSSGGMNTEAFF. This chain links TRBV5-1 with TRBJ1-1; TRBD1 matches 8 bases. Germline trimming cut 3 bases from V and 0 bases from J; bases unmatched to any gene: 1. This CDR3 is built from 14 residues. CDR1 is SGHRS and CDR2 is YFSETQ in the germline V gene.

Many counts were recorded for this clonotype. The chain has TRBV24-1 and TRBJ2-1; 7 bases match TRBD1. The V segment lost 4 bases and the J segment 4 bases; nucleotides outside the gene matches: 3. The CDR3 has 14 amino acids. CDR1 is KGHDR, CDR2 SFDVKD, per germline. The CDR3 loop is CATSEQGTYNEQFF. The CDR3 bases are TGTGCCACCAGTGAACAGGGGACATACAATGAGCAGTTCTTC.

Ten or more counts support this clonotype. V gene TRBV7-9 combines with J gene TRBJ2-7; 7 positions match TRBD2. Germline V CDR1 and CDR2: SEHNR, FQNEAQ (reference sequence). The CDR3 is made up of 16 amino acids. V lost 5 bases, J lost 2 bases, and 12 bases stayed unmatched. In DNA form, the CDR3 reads TGTGCCAGCAGCCACGGACCAGGGAGGGAAACCTACGAGCAGTACTTC. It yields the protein CASSHGPGRETYEQYF. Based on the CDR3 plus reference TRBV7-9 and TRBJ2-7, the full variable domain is DTGVSQNPRHKITKRGQNVTFRCDPISEHNRLYWYRQTLGQGPEFLTYFQNEAQLEKSRLLSDRFSAERPKGSFSTLEIQRTEQGDSAMYLCASSHGPGRETYEQYFGPGTRLTVT.

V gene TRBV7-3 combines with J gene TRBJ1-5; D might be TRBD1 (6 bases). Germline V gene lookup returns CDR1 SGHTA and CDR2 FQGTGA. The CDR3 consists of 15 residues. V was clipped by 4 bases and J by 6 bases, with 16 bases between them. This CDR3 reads CASSSRGGQSQPQHF. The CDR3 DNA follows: TGTGCCAGCAGCTCTCGGGGGGGGCAGTCTCAGCCCCAGCATTTT.

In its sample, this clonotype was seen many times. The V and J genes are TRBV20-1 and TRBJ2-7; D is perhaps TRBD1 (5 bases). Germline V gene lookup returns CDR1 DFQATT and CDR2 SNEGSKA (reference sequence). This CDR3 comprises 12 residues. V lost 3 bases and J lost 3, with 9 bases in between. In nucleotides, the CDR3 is TGCAGTGCTAGGGTCGACAGCTACGAGCAGTACTTC. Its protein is CSARVDSYEQYF.